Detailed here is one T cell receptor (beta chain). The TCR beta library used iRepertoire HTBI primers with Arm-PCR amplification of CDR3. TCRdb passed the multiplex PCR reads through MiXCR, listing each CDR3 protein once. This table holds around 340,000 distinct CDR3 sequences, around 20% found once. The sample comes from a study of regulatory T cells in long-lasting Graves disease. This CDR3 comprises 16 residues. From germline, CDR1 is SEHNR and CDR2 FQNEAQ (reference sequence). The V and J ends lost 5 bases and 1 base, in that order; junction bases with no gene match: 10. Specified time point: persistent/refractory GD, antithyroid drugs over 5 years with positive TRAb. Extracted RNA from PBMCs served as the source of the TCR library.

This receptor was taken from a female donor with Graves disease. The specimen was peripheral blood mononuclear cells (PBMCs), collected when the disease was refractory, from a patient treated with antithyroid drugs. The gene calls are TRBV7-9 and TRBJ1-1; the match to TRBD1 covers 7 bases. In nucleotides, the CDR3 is TGTGCCAGCAGCCCTGGGACAGTGAGACGGAACACTGAAGCTTTCTTT. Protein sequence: CASSPGTVRRNTEAFF.